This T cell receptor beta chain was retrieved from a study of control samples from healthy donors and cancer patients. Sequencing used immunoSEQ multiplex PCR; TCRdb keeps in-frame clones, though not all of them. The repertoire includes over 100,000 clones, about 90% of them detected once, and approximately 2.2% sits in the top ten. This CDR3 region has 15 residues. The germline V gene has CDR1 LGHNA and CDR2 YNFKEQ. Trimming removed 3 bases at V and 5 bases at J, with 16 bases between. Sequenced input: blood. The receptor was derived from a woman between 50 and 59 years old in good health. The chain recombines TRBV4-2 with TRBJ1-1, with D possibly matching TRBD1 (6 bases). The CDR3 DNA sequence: TGTGCCAGCAGCCAGGATAGACAGGCTCCAACTGAAGCTTTCTTT. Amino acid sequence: CASSQDRQAPTEAFF.